This T cell receptor beta chain was sequenced during a study of control samples from healthy donors and cancer patients (dated by TCRdb to about 2020). This clone is labeled medium-sized (0.01 to 0.1%). What antigen it recognizes has not been identified. No much larger clonotype is one base removed from it; base qualities were not supplied. Its CDR3 holds 14 amino acids, cysteine through phenylalanine. Only the CDR3 DNA is retained, 42 bases long and in frame from the first base. V was cut back by 2 bases and J by 8 bases, leaving a gap of 15 bases between them. From the germline V gene, CDR1 is MNHEY and CDR2 is SVGEGT. Library generation was performed with the immunoSEQ multiplex PCR assay. The table was pulled from immuneACCESS by TCRdb, which kept in-frame rearrangements only. Such tables lose some clones; where checked, under half of the loss comes from unresolved V genes, and the rest has no known cause. In all, the sample holds about 35,000 clones, and about 93% of those were seen once. The top ten hold 1.7% of the sample.

This chain is built from TRBV6-2 or TRBV6-3 and TRBJ1-2; no D gene is confidently identified. The sequenced sample consisted of PBMCs. The source of this sequence is a man aged 40-49 years with colorectal cancer. The CDR3 in this case is CASSYRAFNRGYTF. The nucleotide sequence is given as TGTGCCAGCAGTTACCGGGCCTTTAATAGAGGCTACACCTTC.